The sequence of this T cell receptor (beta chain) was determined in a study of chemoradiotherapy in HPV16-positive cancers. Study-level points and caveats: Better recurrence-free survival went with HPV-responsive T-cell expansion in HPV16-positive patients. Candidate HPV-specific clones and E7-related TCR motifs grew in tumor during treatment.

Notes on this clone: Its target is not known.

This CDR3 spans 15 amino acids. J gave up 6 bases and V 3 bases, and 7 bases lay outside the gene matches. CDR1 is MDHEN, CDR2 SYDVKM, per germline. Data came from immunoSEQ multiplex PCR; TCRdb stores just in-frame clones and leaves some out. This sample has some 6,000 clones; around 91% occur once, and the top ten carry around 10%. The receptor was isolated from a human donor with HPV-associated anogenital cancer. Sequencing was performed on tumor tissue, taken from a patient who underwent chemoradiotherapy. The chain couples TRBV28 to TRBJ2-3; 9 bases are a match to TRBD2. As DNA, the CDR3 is TGTGCCAGCAGTTTCCCAGTAGCGGGAGCGGATACGCAGTATTTT. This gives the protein CASSFPVAGADTQYF. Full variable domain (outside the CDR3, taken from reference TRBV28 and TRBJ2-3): DVKVTQSSRYLVKRTGEKVFLECVQDMDHENMFWYRQDPGLGLRLIYFSYDVKMKEKGDIPEGYSVSREKKERFSLILESASTNQTSMYLCASSFPVAGADTQYFGPGTRLTVL.